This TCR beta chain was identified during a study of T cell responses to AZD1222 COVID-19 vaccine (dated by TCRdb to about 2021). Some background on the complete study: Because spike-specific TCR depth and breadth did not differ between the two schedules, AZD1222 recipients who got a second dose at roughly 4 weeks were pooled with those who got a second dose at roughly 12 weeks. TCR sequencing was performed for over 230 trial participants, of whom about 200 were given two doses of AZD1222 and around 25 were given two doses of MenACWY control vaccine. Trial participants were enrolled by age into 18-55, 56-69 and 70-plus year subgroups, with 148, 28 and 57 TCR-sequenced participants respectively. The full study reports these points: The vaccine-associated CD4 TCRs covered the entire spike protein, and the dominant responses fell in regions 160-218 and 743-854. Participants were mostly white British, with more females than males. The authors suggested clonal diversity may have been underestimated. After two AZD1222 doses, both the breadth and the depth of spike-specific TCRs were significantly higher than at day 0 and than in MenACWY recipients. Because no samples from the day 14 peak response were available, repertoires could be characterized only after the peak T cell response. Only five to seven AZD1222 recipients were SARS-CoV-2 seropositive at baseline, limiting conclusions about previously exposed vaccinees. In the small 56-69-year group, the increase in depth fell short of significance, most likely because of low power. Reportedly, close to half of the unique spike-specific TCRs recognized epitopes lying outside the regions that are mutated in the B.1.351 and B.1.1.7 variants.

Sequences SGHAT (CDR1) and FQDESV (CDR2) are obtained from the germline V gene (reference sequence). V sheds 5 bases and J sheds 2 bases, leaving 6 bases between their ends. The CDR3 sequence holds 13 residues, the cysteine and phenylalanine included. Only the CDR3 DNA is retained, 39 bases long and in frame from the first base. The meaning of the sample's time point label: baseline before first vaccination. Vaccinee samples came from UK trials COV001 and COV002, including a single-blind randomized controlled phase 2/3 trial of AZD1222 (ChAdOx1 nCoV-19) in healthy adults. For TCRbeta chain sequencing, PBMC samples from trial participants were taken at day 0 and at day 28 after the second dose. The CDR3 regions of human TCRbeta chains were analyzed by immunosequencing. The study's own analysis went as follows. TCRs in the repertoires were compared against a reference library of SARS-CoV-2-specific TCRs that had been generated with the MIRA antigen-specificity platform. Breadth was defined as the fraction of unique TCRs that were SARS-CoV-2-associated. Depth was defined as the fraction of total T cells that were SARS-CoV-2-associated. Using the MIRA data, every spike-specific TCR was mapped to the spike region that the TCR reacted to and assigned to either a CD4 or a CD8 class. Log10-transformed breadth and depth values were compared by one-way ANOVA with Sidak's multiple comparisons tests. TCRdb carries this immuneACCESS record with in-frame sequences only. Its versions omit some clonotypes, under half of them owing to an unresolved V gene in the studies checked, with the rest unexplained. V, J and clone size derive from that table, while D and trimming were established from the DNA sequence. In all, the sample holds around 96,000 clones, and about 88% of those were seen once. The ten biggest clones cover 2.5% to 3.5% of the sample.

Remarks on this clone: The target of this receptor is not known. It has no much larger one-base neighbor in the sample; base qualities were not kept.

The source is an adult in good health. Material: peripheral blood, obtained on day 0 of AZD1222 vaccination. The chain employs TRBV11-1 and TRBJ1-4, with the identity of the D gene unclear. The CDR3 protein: CASSKGTNEKLFF. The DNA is TGTGCCAGCAGCAAGGGTACTAATGAAAAACTGTTTTTT.